The source of this T cell receptor beta chain is a study of shared clonotypes between healthy human individuals. This clone occurred once. Deletions cut 1 base from V and 4 bases from J, with 20 bases between. Looked up from germline, CDR1 is SEHNR and CDR2 is FQNEAQ (reference sequence). The CDR3 contains 17 residues. Profiled with immunoSEQ multiplex PCR; TCRdb holds only in-frame clones, not every one. The data contain some 1,100,000 clones, around three quarters of them singletons. This TCR was sampled from a man younger than 35 in good health. Some clones in this sample may be carry-over from other donors' samples. This chain connects TRBV7-9 to TRBJ2-7; tentatively, D is TRBD2 (6 bases). Sequenced input: memory CD4+ T cells from PBMCs. The subset here: CD45RA-negative fraction. In DNA form, the CDR3 reads TGTGCCAGCAGCTTAGTTTTACGCGGGGACCAACTATACGAGCAGTACTTC. It specifies CASSLVLRGDQLYEQYF.